This T cell receptor beta chain appears in the sequencing data of a study of tumor-infiltrating lymphocytes in primary liver carcinoma. Per germline, CDR1 SGHAT and CDR2 FQNNGV. The CDR3 consists of 14 residues. Worth noting for this clonotype: At one boundary the junction diverges from the germline segment, which might be a read error.

With roughly 540 ng total RNA as template and a constant-region primer, TCR beta cDNA was made. Three nested multiplex PCR rounds of slightly modified ARM-PCR generated TCR beta libraries. The two initial PCR rounds, nine to eleven cycles each, used TRBV1-TRBV30 forward and C-beta reverse primers. A single record per CDR3 protein comes from TCRdb applying MiXCR to the multiplex PCR reads. The repertoire has 70,000 to 85,000 distinct CDR3 sequences, over 55% of them found once; the top ten carry roughly 13%. Unsorted bulk tissue of roughly 20-31 mg yielded co-extracted RNA and DNA. The clonotype comes from a woman aged 60-75 years with primary liver carcinoma and hepatitis B virus infection. The chain combines TRBV11-2 with TRBJ2-3; no definite D call. The DNA end is a closer match to TRBJ1-5, so the J assignment may be wrong. Material for sequencing was liver tumor tissue from sampling region 4. Regarding subset: tumor region T4, right-lateral pole. CDR3 loop: CASSLVGSIDTQHF. CDR3 DNA sequence: TGTGCCAGCAGTTTAGTTGGGAGCATAGATACGCAGCATTTT.